The clone carrying this TCR beta chain occurred a few times. This CDR3 is 17 amino acids long. CDR1 and CDR2 (germline): LGHNA, YSLEER. V trimming: 0 bases; J trimming: 6 bases; junction bases outside the gene matches: 10. The data were obtained in a study of PD-1 blockade in classical Hodgkin lymphoma. TCRdb's copy holds only in-frame clones and misses some; the assay was immunoSEQ multiplex PCR. The table has some 31,000 clones, 71% seen once. Every single patient, without exception, relapsed after autologous stem cell transplantation, and brentuximab vedotin exposure varied. Sequencing was performed on peripheral blood mononuclear cells (PBMCs), taken before the second cycle of nivolumab. The rearrangement uses TRBV4-3 and TRBJ2-3; 9 nucleotides align to TRBD2. The sequence was obtained from a human donor with classical Hodgkin lymphoma. The CDR3, as DNA: TGCGCCAGCAGCCAAGACCCTAGCGGGGCCCTCCTGGATACGCAGTATTTT. Its translation is CASSQDPSGALLDTQYF.